The 25 T cell receptor beta chains listed next were all sequenced from one sample in a study of blood T cell repertoires in COVID-19. TCRdb's copy holds only in-frame clones and misses some; the assay was immunoSEQ multiplex PCR. The sample includes approximately 210,000 clones, more than 65% of them seen just once. The material sequenced was PBMCs or T cells enriched from blood (not recorded which). These receptors were collected from a woman aged 50 to 60 with acute COVID-19.

The V call is TRBV5-1, the J call TRBJ1-5, with D unresolved. CDR3 length: 15 residues. The germline CDR1 and CDR2 sequences are SGHRS and YFSETQ. The V end lost 0 bases, the J end lost 2 bases, and 9 bases lay between the germline ends. CDR3 sequence (DNA): TGCGCCAGCAGCTTGGCCGCCGGGGGCAATCAGCCCCAGCATTTT. As protein: CASSLAAGGNQPQHF.

This clone was counted a single time. The J gene is TRBJ2-3, the V gene TRBV4-2; 7 bases are shared with TRBD2. The J segment lost 6 bases and the V segment lost 1 base, leaving 4 bases of the junction unmatched. The CDR3 consists of 14 residues. Germline V lookup: CDR1 LGHNA, CDR2 YNFKEQ. CDR3 DNA: TGTGCCAGCAGCCAAGGGACTAGTGAGGATACGCAGTATTTT. The encoded protein is CASSQGTSEDTQYF.

CDR3 sequence (DNA): TGTGCCAGCAGCGCCGACTATCGCGGCAATCAGCCCCAGCATTTT. This gives the protein CASSADYRGNQPQHF. The chain carries TRBV9 and TRBJ1-5; D ambiguous. V lost 3 bases, J lost 2 bases, and 12 bases lay in between. The CDR3 spans 15 residues. Germline CDR1 is SGDLS and CDR2 is YYNGEE.

V usage is TRBV28 and J usage is TRBJ1-6; D is unclear. The CDR3 totals 12 residues. V lost 3 bases, J lost 7 bases, and 4 bases lay in between. The V gene's germline CDR1 is MDHEN and CDR2 SYDVKM. Here the CDR3 reads CASSFPNSPLHF. CDR3 DNA sequence: TGTGCCAGCAGTTTCCCGAATTCACCCCTCCACTTT.

The V and J genes are TRBV7-9 and TRBJ1-4; perhaps TRBD1 as D (6 bases). V was clipped by 5 bases and J by 5 bases, with 12 bases between them. Germline V gives CDR1 SEHNR, CDR2 FQNEAQ (reference sequence). The CDR3 covers 14 residues. In DNA, the CDR3 is TGTGCCAGCAGCAGAACAGGGATCAATGAAAAACTGTTTTTT. Protein sequence: CASSRTGINEKLFF.

The chain links TRBV19 to TRBJ1-3; the match to TRBD1 covers 7 bases. CDR1 is LNHDA, CDR2 SQIVND, per germline (reference sequence). The length of the CDR3 is 16 residues. V was pared by 6 bases and J by 1 base, with 9 bases of the junction left unmatched. The DNA of the CDR3 is TGTGCCAGTAGCAAGGACAGGTCTAGGTCTGGAAACACCATATATTTT. Translation: CASSKDRSRSGNTIYF.

This chain uses TRBV3-1 (or the pseudogene TRBV3-2) with TRBJ1-2, with 8 bases fitting TRBD1. The germline V gene encodes CDR1 LGHDT and CDR2 YNNKEL (reference sequence). Losses at the gene ends were 4 bases for V and 7 bases for J; bases not matched to a gene: 5. This CDR3 is 13 amino acids long. The CDR3 DNA reads TGTGCCAGCAGCCCGGACAGGGAGCCTGGCTACACCTTC. Its protein product is CASSPDREPGYTF.

The chain uses TRBV7-2 and TRBJ1-5; 10 bases align to TRBD1. This CDR3 has 19 residues. Germline V lookup: CDR1 SGHTA, CDR2 FQGNSA. The J segment lost 0 bases and the V segment lost 5 bases, leaving 13 bases of the junction unmatched. CDR3 residues: CASSGAGTGASYSNQPQHF. The CDR3 DNA follows: TGTGCCAGCAGCGGCGCCGGGACAGGGGCTTCGTATAGCAATCAGCCCCAGCATTTT.

The genes are TRBV7-9 and TRBJ1-3; no definite D call. With 5 bases removed from V and 0 bases from J, the gap between germline ends came to 8 bases. Germline assignment: CDR1 SEHNR and CDR2 FQNEAQ (reference sequence). The CDR3 has 14 residues. The CDR3 sequence: CASSPLPSGNTIYF. CDR3 nucleotides: TGTGCCAGCAGCCCTCTTCCCTCTGGAAACACCATATATTTT.

The chain links TRBV5-4 to TRBJ2-1; D may be TRBD2 (6 bases). CDR3 size: 16 residues. Germline assignment: CDR1 SGHNT and CDR2 YYREEE (reference sequence). The V end lost 4 bases, the J end lost 0 bases, and 14 bases lay between the germline ends. This chain's CDR3 is CASSVPDGGSYNEQFF. The CDR3 DNA reads TGTGCCAGCAGCGTCCCCGACGGGGGCTCCTACAATGAGCAGTTCTTC.

V usage is TRBV6-4 and J usage is TRBJ2-7, with 11 bases matching TRBD1. The V gene's germline CDR1 is MRHNA and CDR2 SNTAGT. The junction had 4 bases not matched to a gene; V was cut back by 6 bases and J by 6 bases. The CDR3 extends over 13 amino acids. CDR3 sequence reads: CASSGQGAAEQYV. The CDR3 nucleotides are TGTGCCAGCAGCGGACAGGGGGCGGCCGAGCAGTACGTC.

Of note for this clone: This CDR3 is also generated by other DNA sequences in the sample. The DNA of the CDR3 is TGTGCCAGCAGCCGCCTAGCGGGGGGGTACAATGAGCAGTTCTTC. Translating gives CASSRLAGGYNEQFF. The chain joins TRBV27 to TRBJ2-1; 12 positions match TRBD2. This CDR3 is built from 15 residues. The V gene's germline CDR1 is MNHEY and CDR2 SMNVEV (reference sequence). V shed 6 bases, J shed 4 bases, and the junction held 4 bases outside the gene matches.

The chain is built from TRBV11-1 and TRBJ2-1; TRBD2 is a possible D gene (5 bases). The CDR3 contains 16 residues. Trimming took 5 bases from V and 3 from J, leaving 17 bases between them. Per the germline V gene, CDR1 is SGHAT and CDR2 is FQDESV (reference sequence). As DNA, the CDR3 is TGTGCCAGCAGCCCCCCCGGGCTAGCTTTCTACAATGAGCAGTTCTTC. Translated, it gives CASSPPGLAFYNEQFF.

A few counts support this clone. The chain combines TRBV28 with TRBJ1-5; D not resolved. CDR3 length equals 12 residues. Germline CDR1 and CDR2: MDHEN and SYDVKM. The V and J ends lost 10 bases and 4 bases respectively, with 11 bases between them. The CDR3 here is CATSSLNQPQHF. The CDR3 DNA is TGTGCCACCTCGTCCCTAAATCAGCCCCAGCATTTT.

This chain links TRBV13 with TRBJ2-7, with TRBD1 identical over 9 bases. CDR3 length equals 16 residues. Germline loops: CDR1 PRHDT, CDR2 FYEKMQ (reference sequence). The ends lost 5 bases at V and 3 bases at J; junction bases unmatched: 11. CDR3 coding DNA: TGTGCCAGCAGCCCACCCACCGGGACAGGGCTCTACGAGCAGTACGTC. Amino acids: CASSPPTGTGLYEQYV.

This rearrangement joins TRBV20-1 to TRBJ2-2; a possible D gene is TRBD1 (6 bases). V lost 3 bases to trimming and J lost 12 bases, with 20 bases between them. The germline CDR1 and CDR2 sequences are DFQATT and SNEGSKA (reference sequence). The CDR3 loop spans 14 amino acids. The CDR3 spells CSASSDRLGPKLFF. The CDR3 DNA reads TGCAGTGCTAGTAGTGACAGGCTCGGGCCCAAGCTGTTTTTT.

In this sample, this clone turned up many times. CDR3 amino acids: CASSSGQTNTEAFF. The CDR3 nucleotides read TGTGCCAGCAGCTCGGGACAGACGAACACTGAAGCTTTCTTT. The chain uses TRBV7-9 and TRBJ1-1; TRBD1 agrees at 7 bases. The length of the CDR3 is 14 residues. J was trimmed by 1 base and V by 4 bases; bases with no gene match: 3. CDR1 and CDR2 (germline): SEHNR, FQNEAQ (reference sequence).

The chain joins TRBV27 to TRBJ2-5; 12 bases are shared with TRBD2. Losses at the gene ends were 2 bases for V and 0 bases for J; bases not matched to a gene: 4. This CDR3 is 17 amino acids long. Germline loops: CDR1 MNHEY, CDR2 SMNVEV (reference sequence). As DNA, the CDR3 is TGTGCCAGCAGTTTACTAGGACTAGCGGGGTACCAAGAGACCCAGTACTTC. It is translated as CASSLLGLAGYQETQYF.

V and J are TRBV30 and TRBJ2-7; D is unresolved. The CDR3 runs 13 residues. Germline loops: CDR1 GTSNPN, CDR2 SVGIG (reference sequence). Between the trimmed V and J ends, which lost 2 bases and 6 bases, there was a span of 14 bases. CDR3 nucleotide sequence: TGTGCCTGGAGTTCGAGGCCCGGGTCCGAGCAGTACGTC. The encoded protein is CAWSSRPGSEQYV.

The chain carries TRBV28 and TRBJ1-2, with TRBD1 matching 7 bases. The CDR3 is made up of 11 amino acids. The trim removed 10 bases at V and 8 bases at J, leaving 7 bases unmatched. Germline CDR1 is MDHEN and CDR2 is SYDVKM. This CDR3 reads CAIQLGGGYTF. The CDR3 nucleotides are TGTGCCATCCAGTTAGGGGGCGGCTACACCTTC.

The chain carries TRBV5-4 and TRBJ1-6, with D possibly being TRBD1 (6 bases). CDR3 length: 14 amino acids. Trimming cost V 2 bases and J 11 bases, with 14 bases left between them. Germline V gene lookup returns CDR1 SGHNT and CDR2 YYREEE (reference sequence). CDR3 nucleotide sequence: TGTGCCAGCAGCTTAGGGGGTCCCAGTCCACCCCTCCACTTT. This gives the protein CASSLGGPSPPLHF.

The chain is built from TRBV5-1 and TRBJ1-1; 8 bases agree with TRBD1. J lost 4 bases, V lost 3 bases, and 5 bases had no gene match. The CDR3 totals 14 residues. The germline V gene encodes CDR1 SGHRS and CDR2 YFSETQ. The CDR3 DNA sequence: TGCGCCAGCAGCTCCCAGGGGGCCACCACTGAAGCTTTCTTT. Translating gives CASSSQGATTEAFF.

This chain uses TRBV18 with TRBJ1-1, with D hard to call. The length of the CDR3 is 14 residues. Germline V gene sequence: CDR1 KGHSH, CDR2 LQKENI. With 3 bases removed from V and 4 bases from J, the gap between germline ends came to 12 bases. CDR3 sequence reads: CASSPSGVGTEAFF. CDR3 nucleotide sequence: TGTGCCAGCTCACCCTCAGGTGTGGGCACTGAAGCTTTCTTT. The full variable domain, rest sourced from reference TRBV18 and TRBJ1-1, is NAGVMQNPRHLVRRRGQEARLRCSPMKGHSHVYWYRQLPEEGLKFMVYLQKENIIDESGMPKERFSAEFPKEGPSILRIQQVVRGDSAAYFCASSPSGVGTEAFFGQGTRLTVV.

This sequence joins TRBV7-9 and TRBJ2-5; 8 bases map to TRBD1. Germline assignment: CDR1 SEHNR and CDR2 FQNEAQ (reference sequence). Trimming cost V 4 bases and J 5 bases; bases outside gene matches: 6. The CDR3 is made up of 14 amino acids. CDR3 sequence reads: CASSSTGVGETQYF. In nucleotides, the CDR3 is TGTGCCAGCAGCTCGACAGGGGTGGGGGAGACCCAGTACTTC.

A single count supports this clone. The identical CDR3 is also encoded by other nucleotide sequences in the sample. The rearrangement uses TRBV6-5 and TRBJ1-5, with D perhaps matching TRBD1 (5 bases). V lost 6 bases and J 7 bases, leaving 19 bases between the germline ends. The CDR3 extends over 15 amino acids. Germline V gives CDR1 MNHEY, CDR2 SVGAGI. CDR3 bases: TGTGCCAGCAGCTCCCACCGGGGGGGGGACCAGCCCCAGCATTTT. Translated: CASSSHRGGDQPQHF.